The 32 T cell receptor beta chains below come from one sample, sequenced in a study of T cells in localized non-small cell lung cancer. Some clones are missing from TCRdb's copy, which holds only in-frame ones; the method was immunoSEQ multiplex PCR. The sample shows roughly 15,000 clones, approximately 89% of them seen only once. The material was peripheral blood, obtained before any cancer treatment. The receptors shown here come from a woman aged 35-75 years with stage I lung adenocarcinoma.

The rearrangement uses TRBV7-8 and TRBJ1-1; no clear D. V was cut by 7 bases and J by 5 bases, with 23 bases left in between. This CDR3 has 16 residues. Germline-derived CDR1 and CDR2 are SGHVS and FQNEAQ. The CDR3 bases are TGTGCCAGCATCCTATCCCCGGGTGGGGTGTTGACTGAAGCTTTCTTT. Its translation: CASILSPGGVLTEAFF.

This clone occurred once. This chain connects TRBV5-4 to TRBJ2-7; the D gene is possibly TRBD2 (6 bases). The ends were cut back, 3 bases at V and 7 bases at J, with 11 bases in the middle. In germline, CDR1 is SGHNT, CDR2 YYREEE (reference sequence). This CDR3 is built from 12 residues. This chain's CDR3 is CASSSPGGEQYF. The DNA for the CDR3 is TGTGCCAGCAGCTCCCCAGGAGGGGAGCAGTACTTC.

In DNA, the CDR3 is TGTGCCAGCAGCCCGGGGGGGACCCAACAGTATAGCAATCAGCCCCAGCATTTT. The encoded protein is CASSPGGTQQYSNQPQHF. V is TRBV7-9 and J is TRBJ1-5; D may be TRBD1 (5 bases). CDR3 length: 18 amino acids. Trimming cost V 5 bases and J 0 bases, with 20 bases left between them. Germline loops: CDR1 SEHNR, CDR2 FQNEAQ (reference sequence).

The chain carries TRBV4-1 and TRBJ1-5; unclear D gene. Trimming cost V 1 base and J 0 bases, with 10 bases left between them. This CDR3 has 16 residues. Germline assignment: CDR1 MGHRA and CDR2 YSYEKL. CDR3 nucleotide sequence: TGCGCCAGCAGCCAAGGACGCGGGTTTAGCAATCAGCCCCAGCATTTT. Protein: CASSQGRGFSNQPQHF.

V is TRBV2 and J is TRBJ1-1, with D unresolved. V was pared by 7 bases and J by 0 bases, with 6 bases between. Germline assignment: CDR1 SNHLY and CDR2 FYNNEI. The CDR3 consists of 12 residues. In DNA form, the CDR3 reads TGTGCCAGCATGAATATGAACACTGAAGCTTTCTTT. It is translated as CASMNMNTEAFF.

V usage is TRBV28 and J usage is TRBJ2-7; TRBD1 is a possible D gene (6 bases). V was trimmed by 5 bases and J by 1 base, leaving 15 bases between them. Germline loops: CDR1 MDHEN, CDR2 SYDVKM. The CDR3 runs 15 residues. The CDR3 DNA reads as TGTGCCAGCAGTGCCCCCGGGACACTATCCTACGAGCAGTACTTC. Its translation is CASSAPGTLSYEQYF.

This clone was seen a single time. V is TRBV25-1 and J is TRBJ1-1, with D perhaps TRBD1 (5 bases). Trimming removed 4 bases at V and 5 bases at J, with 11 bases between. The length of the CDR3 is 13 residues. The germline V gene has CDR1 MGHDK and CDR2 SYGVNS. The chain's CDR3 is CASSAGPGTEAFF. The CDR3 coding sequence is TGTGCCAGCAGTGCAGGGCCGGGGACTGAAGCTTTCTTT. Drawing the rest from reference TRBV25-1 and TRBJ1-1, the complete variable domain is EADIYQTPRYLVIGTGKKITLECSQTMGHDKMYWYQQDPGMELHLIHYSYGVNSTEKGDLSSESTVSRIRTEHFPLTLESARPSHTSQYLCASSAGPGTEAFFGQGTRLTVV.

The chain is built from TRBV20-1 and TRBJ2-3, with unresolved D. With 3 bases removed from V and 4 bases from J, the gap between germline ends came to 5 bases. The CDR3 totals 11 residues. CDR1 is DFQATT and CDR2 is SNEGSKA in the germline V gene (reference sequence). CDR3 DNA: TGCAGTGCTAGGGGATCAGATACGCAGTATTTT. Translation: CSARGSDTQYF.

The chain combines TRBV10-3 with TRBJ1-5, with no clear D. V was clipped by 0 bases and J by 5 bases, with 14 bases between them. Germline-derived CDR1 and CDR2 are ENHRY and SYGVKD. This CDR3 has 16 residues. The CDR3 protein is CAISESRVIKDQPQHF. The CDR3 region has the DNA TGTGCCATCAGTGAGTCCCGGGTTATTAAGGATCAGCCCCAGCATTTT.

This clone was detected a few times. The V call is TRBV19, the J call TRBJ2-3, with TRBD2 identical over 8 bases. The V gene's germline CDR1 is LNHDA and CDR2 SQIVND (reference sequence). V trimming: 9 bases; J trimming: 3 bases; junction bases outside the gene matches: 8. The CDR3 consists of 14 residues. The CDR3 DNA reads TGTGCCAGCGGAAGGGGACTAGGGACAGATACGCAGTATTTT. Encoded protein: CASGRGLGTDTQYF.

The gene calls are TRBV21-1 and TRBJ2-3; no DNA check was done on the table's D call, TRBD1. TRBV21-1 is described as a pseudogene. The CDR3 runs 15 residues. CDR3 nucleotide sequence: TGTGCCAGCAGCAAATCGACAGCTTTCACAGATACGCAGTATTTT. It specifies CASSKSTAFTDTQYF.

This chain connects TRBV6-5 to TRBJ1-1; D not certain. The CDR3 is 12 residues long. Trimming took 4 bases from V and 6 from J, leaving 9 bases between them. Per the germline V gene, CDR1 is MNHEY and CDR2 is SVGAGI. The CDR3 nucleotides are TGTGCCAGCAGTTCCGTGTTGTCTGAAGCTTTCTTT. This gives the protein CASSSVLSEAFF.

The chain employs TRBV5-1 and TRBJ1-2, with 8 bases aligning to TRBD1. CDR1 SGHRS and CDR2 YFSETQ come from the germline V gene. With 3 bases clipped from V and 3 bases from J, the junction kept 4 bases outside the gene matches. The CDR3 runs 14 residues. The CDR3 bases are TGCGCCAGCAGCTCAGGGGGCGCGGACTATGGCTACACCTTC. This translates into CASSSGGADYGYTF.

This rearrangement joins TRBV7-8 to TRBJ1-3; D is perhaps TRBD1 (6 bases). V lost 5 bases and J 3 bases, leaving 14 bases between the germline ends. Germline V gene data show CDR1 as SGHVS and CDR2 as FQNEAQ. The CDR3 covers 15 residues. The CDR3: CASSPQGMGGNTIYF. In nucleotides, the CDR3 is TGTGCCAGCAGCCCACAGGGAATGGGTGGAAACACCATATATTTT.

V gene TRBV6-1 combines with J gene TRBJ2-5, with 7 bases that match TRBD2. V dropped 0 bases and J dropped 5; count of bases not matched to a gene: 12. Germline V lookup: CDR1 MNHNS, CDR2 SASEGT. This CDR3 region has 17 residues. This CDR3 reads CASSEALGGLRGETQYF. The CDR3 bases are TGTGCCAGCAGTGAAGCGCTCGGCGGACTGCGGGGGGAGACCCAGTACTTC.

V is TRBV27 and J is TRBJ1-1; perhaps TRBD1 as D (6 bases). The V end was cut by 7 bases, the J end by 6 bases, with 18 bases between. The CDR3 loop spans 14 amino acids. The germline gives CDR1 MNHEY, CDR2 SMNVEV (reference sequence). The CDR3 nucleotides read TGTGCCAGCACCCTAGGGGGAACCCCGGCTGAAGCTTTCTTT. Its protein is CASTLGGTPAEAFF.

This clone was picked up one time. At one end, the junction sequence differs from germline, possibly due to a read error. The J gene is TRBJ2-1, the V gene TRBV7-3, with D hard to call. The CDR3 totals 12 residues. Germline CDR1 and CDR2: SGHTA and FQGTGA. The CDR3 region is CASSLSQHEQFF. CDR3 nucleotide sequence: TGTGCCAGCAGTTTAAGTCAGCATGAGCAGTTCTTC.

The chain carries TRBV4-3 and TRBJ2-1, with D perhaps TRBD1 (7 bases). V lost 0 bases and J lost 4, with 13 bases in between. This CDR3 has 16 residues. Germline values: CDR1 LGHNA, CDR2 YSLEER. The CDR3 region is CASSQEESGGYNEQFF. The CDR3 nucleotides read TGCGCCAGCAGCCAAGAGGAGTCAGGGGGGTACAATGAGCAGTTCTTC.

This clone occurred a few times. This chain uses TRBV18 with TRBJ1-6; D unresolved. The V end lost 3 bases, the J end lost 5 bases, and 11 bases lay between the germline ends. From germline, CDR1 is KGHSH and CDR2 LQKENI. The CDR3 has 15 residues. In nucleotides, the CDR3 is TGTGCCAGCTCACCGCTGAGTGGGGATAATTCACCCCTCCACTTT. Translating gives CASSPLSGDNSPLHF.

The chain has TRBV6-1 and TRBJ1-2; D not certain. Trimming pared 2 bases from V and 2 bases from J, leaving 9 bases between. The germline CDR1 and CDR2 sequences are MNHNS and SASEGT. The CDR3 totals 14 residues. CDR3 coding DNA: TGTGCCAGCAGTGAAATTAGTACCAACTATGGCTACACCTTC. Translation gives CASSEISTNYGYTF.

The V call is TRBV4-2, the J call TRBJ1-4; tentative D call: TRBD1 (5 bases). Trimming took 0 bases from V and 6 from J, leaving 11 bases between them. The CDR3 has 15 residues. From germline, CDR1 is LGHNA and CDR2 YNFKEQ. CDR3 DNA sequence: TGTGCCAGCAGCCAAGATTCAGGGTTGGATGAAAAACTGTTTTTT. It codes for CASSQDSGLDEKLFF.

The V call is TRBV6-5, the J call TRBJ1-4; D possibly corresponds to TRBD1 (5 bases). The CDR3 covers 15 residues. Trimming removed 0 bases from V and 7 bases from J, with 12 bases in between. CDR1 and CDR2 (germline): MNHEY, SVGAGI. As DNA, the CDR3 is TGTGCCAGCAGTTACTCGGCGGGGGGGAGTGAAAAACTGTTTTTT. Protein product: CASSYSAGGSEKLFF.

V gene TRBV28 combines with J gene TRBJ1-1; tentatively, D is TRBD1 (5 bases). Per the germline V gene, CDR1 is MDHEN and CDR2 is SYDVKM. The CDR3 covers 19 residues. Trimming took off 0 bases at V and 1 base at J, with 21 bases between the two ends. CDR3 sequence reads: CASSLWPRLVQRGNTEAFF. The CDR3 nucleotides are TGTGCCAGCAGTTTATGGCCCCGCTTGGTGCAGAGGGGGAACACTGAAGCTTTCTTT.

V and J are TRBV29-1 and TRBJ1-1, with D unclear. V was clipped by 4 bases and J by 5 bases, with 14 bases between them. This CDR3 contains 13 residues. CDR1 SQVTM and CDR2 ANQGSEA come from the germline V gene. The CDR3 DNA sequence: TGCAGCGTTGTTTCCGGACCGGGGACTGAAGCTTTCTTT. This encodes CSVVSGPGTEAFF.

The V gene is TRBV5-6, the J gene TRBJ1-3; 8 nucleotides line up with TRBD1. The germline CDR1 and CDR2 sequences are SGHDT and YYEEEE. Germline trimming cut 4 bases from V and 0 bases from J; bases unmatched to any gene: 6. This CDR3 is 16 amino acids long. CDR3 sequence (DNA): TGTGCCAGCAGCCCAGGACAGGGCCACTCTGGAAACACCATATATTTT. As protein: CASSPGQGHSGNTIYF.

Note on this clone: Other DNA sequences in the same sample also yield this CDR3. The chain recombines TRBV18 with TRBJ1-1; no reliable D call. The germline V and J ends were trimmed by 0 bases and 1 base, with 3 bases remaining between them. This CDR3 spans 13 amino acids. CDR1 is KGHSH and CDR2 is LQKENI in the germline V gene. CDR3 residues: CASSPPENTEAFF. The CDR3 bases are TGTGCCAGCTCACCACCTGAGAACACTGAAGCTTTCTTT.

The gene calls are TRBV6-5 and TRBJ1-3, with TRBD1 as a possible D gene (6 bases). This CDR3 spans 13 amino acids. V was trimmed by 0 bases and J by 7 bases, leaving 7 bases between them. The germline V gene encodes CDR1 MNHEY and CDR2 SVGAGI. DNA of the CDR3: TGTGCCAGCAGTTACTCCAGGGGTAACACCATATATTTT. Encoded protein: CASSYSRGNTIYF.

The J gene is TRBJ2-7, the V gene TRBV27, with 10 bases aligning to TRBD2. This CDR3 is built from 17 residues. J was trimmed by 4 bases and V by 1 base; bases with no gene match: 10. CDR1 and CDR2 from the germline V gene are MNHEY and SMNVEV (reference sequence). CDR3: CASSLWTVAGGLYEQYF. For the CDR3, the DNA is TGTGCCAGCAGTTTATGGACCGTAGCGGGGGGCCTTTACGAGCAGTACTTC.

The chain is built from TRBV7-2 and TRBJ2-1; TRBD1 is a possible D gene (6 bases). With 5 bases removed from V and 6 bases from J, the gap between germline ends came to 11 bases. Germline CDR1 reads SGHTA; CDR2 reads FQGNSA. The CDR3 is 13 residues long. CDR3 protein: CASSLDSLNEQFF. The CDR3 DNA is TGTGCCAGCAGCCTGGACAGTCTCAATGAGCAGTTCTTC.

This clone has just one count. The V and J genes are TRBV7-2 and TRBJ2-1; 7 positions agree with TRBD2. With V trimmed by 1 base and J by 7 bases, 4 bases remained unmatched. Germline loops: CDR1 SGHTA, CDR2 FQGNSA. There are 14 residues in the CDR3. CDR3 nucleotides: TGTGCCAGCAGCTTAGGACTAGCTTTTAATGAGCAGTTCTTC. Amino acids: CASSLGLAFNEQFF.

V is TRBV5-1 and J is TRBJ1-2; D gene ambiguous. This CDR3 region has 13 residues. Germline V gives CDR1 SGHRS, CDR2 YFSETQ. V was shortened by 0 bases and J by 4 bases, with 7 bases between the two germline ends. The CDR3 region is CASSLDAGYGYTF. The CDR3, as DNA: TGCGCCAGCAGCTTGGACGCTGGCTATGGCTACACCTTC.

This chain uses TRBV28 with TRBJ1-2; no clear D. The CDR3 is made up of 13 amino acids. The V gene lost 2 bases and the J gene lost 8 bases, with 12 bases spanning the gap. Per the germline V gene, CDR1 is MDHEN and CDR2 is SYDVKM. The CDR3 coding sequence is TGTGCCAGCAGTTTAGGTCCCCGGAGCGGCTACACCTTC. It specifies CASSLGPRSGYTF.